The next 7 T cell receptor beta chains were all read from a single sample in a study of molecular identifiers for immune sequencing clone quantification. TCRdb reprocessed the PCR reads with MiXCR, giving one entry per CDR3 protein. The sample lists approximately 630,000 distinct CDR3 sequences, 25% occurring once. The sample consisted of naive CD8+ T cells from blood, with Jurkat cell RNA spiked in. Subset here: FACS-sorted CD8+CD4-CCR7+CD45RA+ naive T cells. The receptor source for this set is a human donor in good health. Some libraries in this study had Jurkat cell RNA spiked in.

Note on this clonotype: It is likely a read error, because the conserved phenylalanine at the end of the CDR3 is missing. The CDR3 sequence is CASSFGLSYEQYL. CDR3 nucleotides: TGTGCCAGCAGCTTCGGGCTCTCCTACGAGCAGTACCTC. The V and J genes are TRBV13 and TRBJ2-7; D call uncertain. CDR1 is PRHDT, CDR2 FYEKMQ, per germline (reference sequence). Deletions cut 3 bases from V and 0 bases from J, with 6 bases between. The CDR3 loop spans 13 amino acids.

This clonotype was recorded at least ten times. This rearrangement joins TRBV27 to TRBJ2-7, with D tentatively TRBD1 or TRBD2 (5 bases each). Per germline, CDR1 MNHEY and CDR2 SMNVEV (reference sequence). CDR3 length equals 15 residues. V lost 8 bases, J lost 3 bases, and 20 bases lay in between. The CDR3 DNA follows: TGTGCCAGCTCACAGCCCAGGGACCGAAACTACGAGCAGTACTTC. It codes for CASSQPRDRNYEQYF.

Turning to this clonotype: At one end the junction does not follow the germline gene, possibly because of a read error. The chain recombines TRBV27 with TRBJ2-6, with 10 nucleotides matching TRBD1. The CDR3 is 17 amino acids. Germline V lookup: CDR1 MNHEY, CDR2 SMNVEV (reference sequence). CDR3 bases: TGTGCCAGCAGTATGACAGGGGGCTACGATGGGGCCGACGTCCTGACTTTC. This translates into CASSMTGGYDGADVLTF.

The chain carries TRBV6-5 and TRBJ2-2; maybe TRBD2 (5 bases). CDR3 length: 15 residues. Germline values: CDR1 MNHEY, CDR2 SVGAGI. V was pared by 8 bases and J by 6 bases, with 19 bases between. CDR3 in amino acids: CASYKDFSCPGELFF. In DNA form, the CDR3 reads TGTGCCAGCTATAAGGACTTTTCTTGCCCCGGGGAGCTGTTTTTT.

J is TRBJ2-7 and V is TRBV27; 8 bases map to TRBD1. Per the germline V gene, CDR1 is MNHEY and CDR2 is SMNVEV (reference sequence). The CDR3 extends over 14 amino acids. J was trimmed by 6 bases and V by 4 bases; bases with no gene match: 8. This chain's CDR3 is CASSSWQGAGEQYF. In DNA form, the CDR3 reads TGTGCCAGCAGTTCTTGGCAGGGGGCGGGCGAGCAGTACTTC.

Ten or more counts support this clonotype. The chain links TRBV7-9 to TRBJ2-1; D remains ambiguous. The CDR3 is 13 amino acids. The V and J ends lost 7 bases and 0 bases respectively, with 7 bases between them. Germline assignment: CDR1 SEHNR and CDR2 FQNEAQ (reference sequence). The DNA of the CDR3 is TGTGCCAGCACGCGGTTCTCCTACAATGAGCAGTTCTTC. Amino acids: CASTRFSYNEQFF.

This clonotype was seen only a few times. J is TRBJ1-1 and V is TRBV7-2; D remains unclear. CDR1 is SGHTA and CDR2 is FQGNSA in the germline V gene. CDR3 length: 11 residues. The CDR3 sequence: CAEAMNTEAFF. Written as DNA, the CDR3 is TGTGCAGAGGCGATGAACACTGAAGCTTTCTTT.